Presented here are 5 T cell receptor beta chains from one specimen sequenced in a study of a mutant IDH1 vaccine in newly diagnosed glioma. TCRdb keeps only in-frame clones here, not all; method: immunoSEQ multiplex PCR. This sample yields tens of thousands of clones, of which around 74% are seen a single time; roughly 5% belongs to the top ten. These TCRs' antigens remain unknown. Documented time point: week 35, safety follow-up. With topical imiquimod, each dose of the vaccine consisted of 300 ug of mutant IDH1 20-mer peptide. Sequenced here: PBMCs, sampled from a glioma patient whose treatment included an IDH1 peptide vaccine. The source is a middle-aged man with glioma.

This clone showed up just a few times. The chain carries TRBV9 and TRBJ2-3; a possible D gene is TRBD2 (5 bases). The CDR3 is made up of 15 amino acids. Germline CDR1 is SGDLS and CDR2 is YYNGEE. V lost 2 bases to trimming and J lost 3 bases, with 13 bases between them. This CDR3 is CASSVNSAGTDTQYF. The CDR3 DNA reads as TGTGCCAGCAGCGTTAATAGCGCTGGGACAGATACGCAGTATTTT.

This clone was counted only a few times. The genes are TRBV11-2 and TRBJ2-1, with a tentative D call TRBD2 (6 bases). This CDR3 is built from 14 residues. Germline lookup yields CDR1 SGHAT and CDR2 FQNNGV. The V gene lost 1 base and the J gene lost 8 bases, with 12 bases spanning the gap. The CDR3, as DNA: TGTGCCAGCAGCTTAGGGAGGGTGGGAGATGAGCAGTTCTTC. The encoded protein is CASSLGRVGDEQFF.

The genes are TRBV5-4 and TRBJ1-1; no definite D call. The V end lost 4 bases, the J end lost 5 bases, and 12 bases lay between the germline ends. The germline V gene encodes CDR1 SGHNT and CDR2 YYREEE (reference sequence). The CDR3 is 13 amino acids. The CDR3, as DNA: TGTGCCAGCAGCACCTCGGGGAGGACTGAAGCTTTCTTT. This encodes CASSTSGRTEAFF.

The rearrangement joins TRBV5-1 to TRBJ2-2, with 7 bases that match TRBD2. CDR3 size: 14 residues. Per germline, CDR1 SGHRS and CDR2 YFSETQ. Trimming cost V 6 bases and J 3 bases; bases outside gene matches: 5. The CDR3 DNA is TGCGCCAGCACCATGGGAGGGGACACCGGGGAGCTGTTTTTT. Translated, it gives CASTMGGDTGELFF.

This clone was observed a handful of times. This chain uses TRBV7-2 with TRBJ1-5, with TRBD1 identical over 10 bases. This CDR3 region has 15 residues. The V and J ends lost 5 bases and 5 bases, in that order; junction bases with no gene match: 6. Per the germline V gene, CDR1 is SGHTA and CDR2 is FQGNSA. The CDR3 sequence is CASSDRDRGYQPQHF. DNA for the CDR3: TGTGCCAGCAGCGACCGGGACAGGGGTTATCAGCCCCAGCATTTT.